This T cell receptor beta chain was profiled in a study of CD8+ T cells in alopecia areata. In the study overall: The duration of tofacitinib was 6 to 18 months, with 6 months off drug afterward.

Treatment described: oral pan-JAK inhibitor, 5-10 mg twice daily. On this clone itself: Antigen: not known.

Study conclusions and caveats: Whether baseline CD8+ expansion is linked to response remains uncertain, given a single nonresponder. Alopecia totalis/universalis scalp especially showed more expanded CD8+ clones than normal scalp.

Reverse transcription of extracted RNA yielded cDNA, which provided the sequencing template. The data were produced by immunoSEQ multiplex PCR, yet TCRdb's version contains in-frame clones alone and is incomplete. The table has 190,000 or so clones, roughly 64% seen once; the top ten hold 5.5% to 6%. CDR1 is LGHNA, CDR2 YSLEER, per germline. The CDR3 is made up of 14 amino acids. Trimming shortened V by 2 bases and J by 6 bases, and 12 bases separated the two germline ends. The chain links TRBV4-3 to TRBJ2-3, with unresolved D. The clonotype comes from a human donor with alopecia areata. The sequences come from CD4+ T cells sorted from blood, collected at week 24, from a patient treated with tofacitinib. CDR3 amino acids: CASSQTIRGDTQYF. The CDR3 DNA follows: TGCGCCAGCAGCCAAACCATACGTGGGGATACGCAGTATTTT.